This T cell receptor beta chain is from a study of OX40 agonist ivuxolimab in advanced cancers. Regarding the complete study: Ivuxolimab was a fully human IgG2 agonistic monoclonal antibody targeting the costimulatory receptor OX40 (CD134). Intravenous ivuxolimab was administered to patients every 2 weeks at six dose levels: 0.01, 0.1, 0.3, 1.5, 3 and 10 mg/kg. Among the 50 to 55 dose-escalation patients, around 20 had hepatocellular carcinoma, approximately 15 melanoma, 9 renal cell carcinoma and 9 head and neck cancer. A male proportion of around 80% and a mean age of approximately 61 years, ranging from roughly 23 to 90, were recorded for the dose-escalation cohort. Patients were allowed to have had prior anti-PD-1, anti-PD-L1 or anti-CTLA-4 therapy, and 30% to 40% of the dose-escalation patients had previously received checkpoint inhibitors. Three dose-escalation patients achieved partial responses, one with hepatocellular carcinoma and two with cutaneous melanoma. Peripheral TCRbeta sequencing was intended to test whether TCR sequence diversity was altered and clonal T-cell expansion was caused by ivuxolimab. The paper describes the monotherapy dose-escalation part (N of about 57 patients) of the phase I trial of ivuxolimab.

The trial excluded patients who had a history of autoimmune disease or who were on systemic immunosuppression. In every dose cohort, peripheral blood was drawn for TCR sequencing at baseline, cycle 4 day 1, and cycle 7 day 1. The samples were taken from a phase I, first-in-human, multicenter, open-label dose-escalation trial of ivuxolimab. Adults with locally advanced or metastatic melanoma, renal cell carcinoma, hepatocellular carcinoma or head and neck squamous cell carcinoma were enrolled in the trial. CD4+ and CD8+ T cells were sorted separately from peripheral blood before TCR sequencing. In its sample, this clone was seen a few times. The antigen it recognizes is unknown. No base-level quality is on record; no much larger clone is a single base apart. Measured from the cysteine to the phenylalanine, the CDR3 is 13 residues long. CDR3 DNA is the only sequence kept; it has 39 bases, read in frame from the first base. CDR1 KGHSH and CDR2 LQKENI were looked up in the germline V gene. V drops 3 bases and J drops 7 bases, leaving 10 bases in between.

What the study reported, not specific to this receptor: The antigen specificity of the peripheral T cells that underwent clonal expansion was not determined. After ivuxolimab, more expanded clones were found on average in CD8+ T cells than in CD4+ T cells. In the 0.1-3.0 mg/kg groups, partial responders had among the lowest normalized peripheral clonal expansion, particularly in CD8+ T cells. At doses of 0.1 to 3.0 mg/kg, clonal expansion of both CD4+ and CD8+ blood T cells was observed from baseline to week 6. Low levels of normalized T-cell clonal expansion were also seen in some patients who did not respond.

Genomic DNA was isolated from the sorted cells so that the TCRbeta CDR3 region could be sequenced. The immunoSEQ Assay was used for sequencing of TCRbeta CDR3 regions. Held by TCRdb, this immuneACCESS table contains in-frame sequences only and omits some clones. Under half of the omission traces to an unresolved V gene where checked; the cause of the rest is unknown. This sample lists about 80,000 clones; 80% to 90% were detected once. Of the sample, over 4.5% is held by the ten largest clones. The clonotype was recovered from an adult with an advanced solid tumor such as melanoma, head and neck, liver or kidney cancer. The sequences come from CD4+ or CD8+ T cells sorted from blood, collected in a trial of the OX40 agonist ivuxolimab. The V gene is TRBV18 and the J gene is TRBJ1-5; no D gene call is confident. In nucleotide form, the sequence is TGTGCCAGCTCACCTGGGGATTGGCAGCCCCAGCATTTT. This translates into CASSPGDWQPQHF.